This TCR beta chain was identified in a study of Ad26.COV2.S vaccination and SARS-CoV-2 variants. The V end lost 7 bases, the J end lost 4 bases, and 10 bases lay between the germline ends. This CDR3 comprises 12 residues. Germline V gene sequence: CDR1 MDHEN, CDR2 SYDVKM. Regarding treatment: some 20 received Ad26.COV2.S at low or high dose, single or two shots; roughly 5 received placebo; per-sample allocation not given. On day 63 after the first injection, vaccine and placebo recipients gave samples. Participants' vaccine, an Ad26 vector, delivered Wuhan-strain SARS-CoV-2 spike. Clones were sequenced by immunoSEQ multiplex PCR, and TCRdb holds only the in-frame ones, with some missing. Of approximately 480,000 clones listed, roughly 85% are singletons.

The source material was peripheral blood, sampled in a trial of Ad26.COV2.S vaccine versus placebo. V usage is TRBV28 and J usage is TRBJ2-5; the D gene is possibly TRBD2 (5 bases). This TCR derives from a person aged 18 to 59 who received the Ad26.COV2.S COVID-19 vaccine or a placebo. The CDR3 bases are TGTGCCAGCAATCGAGGGAGAGAGACCCAGTACTTC. Encoded protein: CASNRGRETQYF.